One and the same sample provided the 32 T cell receptor beta chains below, sequenced in a study of CD8 T cells in Susac syndrome (dated by TCRdb to the late 2010s). Library construction relied on the immunoSEQ multiplex PCR assay. RNA was extracted using the RNeasy kit, and roughly 0.5 to 1 microgram was reverse transcribed with random hexamers. TCRdb reran the public reads through fastp at Q25 and MiXCR, keeping productive beta chains. Each entry merges the rows of one CDR3 protein and shows their most common DNA and genes. The sample records roughly 250,000 distinct CDR3 sequences, 90% to 96% of which are singletons. Together, the top ten hold 0.095% to 0.12% of the sample. Material: CD4+ T cells from PBMCs. The receptors here all came from a human donor with Susac syndrome.

V usage is TRBV14 and J usage is TRBJ1-1, with a possible D match to TRBD1 (5 bases). V was trimmed by 0 bases and J by 1 base, leaving 12 bases between them. Germline V gene data show CDR1 as SGHDN and CDR2 as FVKESK. There are 16 residues in the CDR3. The CDR3 DNA is TGTGCCAGCAGCCAAGAAGTGGCTGGACAGAACACTGAAGCTTTCTTT. It codes for CASSQEVAGQNTEAFF.

This clonotype was seen more than once but under ten times. The chain is built from TRBV20-1 and TRBJ2-3, with 7 bases aligning to TRBD1. The CDR3 totals 13 residues. CDR1 is DFQATT, CDR2 SNEGSKA, per germline (reference sequence). The ends lost 6 bases at V and 1 base at J; junction bases unmatched: 4. CDR3 sequence (DNA): TGCAGTGCCACAGGGGTTGGCACAGATACGCAGTATTTT. It is translated as CSATGVGTDTQYF.

The V call is TRBV25-1, the J call TRBJ2-7; unclear D gene. Germline-derived CDR1 and CDR2 are MGHDK and SYGVNS. The CDR3 is 13 residues long. Trimming left V 7 bases short and J 2 bases short, with 12 bases between. DNA of the CDR3: TGTGCCAGCACCTCCCTTTGGGCCTACGAGCAGTACTTC. Translating gives CASTSLWAYEQYF.

The V gene is TRBV13, the J gene TRBJ2-7; either TRBD1 or TRBD2 may supply D (6 bases each). V dropped 1 base and J dropped 1 base, with 11 bases sitting between them. The CDR3 is 15 residues long. Germline lookup yields CDR1 PRHDT and CDR2 FYEKMQ (reference sequence). Here the CDR3 reads CASSLVRGQSYEQYF. CDR3 nucleotide sequence: TGTGCCAGCAGCTTAGTTCGGGGGCAGTCCTACGAGCAGTACTTC.

V gene TRBV19 combines with J gene TRBJ1-2; D uncertain. CDR3 length: 16 amino acids. Germline lookup yields CDR1 LNHDA and CDR2 SQIVND (reference sequence). Between the trimmed V and J ends, which lost 7 bases and 6 bases, there was a span of 24 bases. CDR3 nucleotide sequence: TGTGCCAGTACCTTCTCCACCCGCGCGGGGTCTGATGGCTACACCTTC. It translates to CASTFSTRAGSDGYTF.

The genes are TRBV27 and TRBJ2-2, with 9 bases fitting TRBD2. Looked up from germline, CDR1 is MNHEY and CDR2 is SMNVEV (reference sequence). The junction had 11 bases not matched to a gene; V was cut back by 5 bases and J by 1 base. CDR3 size: 18 residues. In DNA, the CDR3 is TGTGCCAGCAGTCGAAGGGGCGGGAGGGCCTGGAACACCGGGGAGCTGTTTTTT. Protein sequence: CASSRRGGRAWNTGELFF.

The J gene is TRBJ2-1, the V gene TRBV7-9; 9 nucleotides match TRBD2. This CDR3 contains 16 residues. CDR1 SEHNR and CDR2 FQNEAQ come from the germline V gene (reference sequence). With V trimmed by 1 base and J by 6 bases, 7 bases remained unmatched. The CDR3 loop reads CASSLVTAGGSNEQFF. CDR3 DNA sequence: TGTGCCAGCAGCTTAGTAACAGCGGGAGGATCCAATGAGCAGTTCTTC.

The chain has TRBV18 and TRBJ1-2; tentatively, D is TRBD1 (5 bases). Germline V gene data show CDR1 as KGHSH and CDR2 as LQKENI. V lost 5 bases to trimming and J lost 2 bases, with 9 bases between them. CDR3 length: 13 residues. CDR3 protein: CASSMGVNYGYTF. CDR3 in DNA: TGTGCCAGCTCAATGGGGGTAAACTATGGCTACACCTTC.

J is TRBJ2-7 and V is TRBV5-4; D is unclear. The CDR3 totals 13 residues. CDR1 is SGHNT and CDR2 is YYREEE in the germline V gene (reference sequence). V was trimmed by 4 bases and J by 0 bases, leaving 8 bases between them. The CDR3 nucleotides read TGTGCCAGCAGCGAGCCCAGCTCCTACGAGCAGTACTTC. It encodes CASSEPSSYEQYF. The whole variable domain, remainder taken from reference TRBV5-4 and TRBJ2-7, is ETGVTQSPTHLIKTRGQQVTLRCSSQSGHNTVSWYQQALGQGPQFIFQYYREEENGRGNFPPRFSGLQFPNYSSELNVNALELDDSALYLCASSEPSSYEQYFGPGTRLTVT.

This chain joins TRBV3-1 and TRBJ2-1, with D hard to call. Trimming pared 5 bases from V and 1 base from J, leaving 18 bases between. This CDR3 has 17 residues. Germline CDR1 is LGHDT and CDR2 is YNNKEL (reference sequence). As DNA, the CDR3 is TGTGCCAGCAGCTTCCCCCCACGACATGCTTCCTACAATGAGCAGTTCTTC. This encodes CASSFPPRHASYNEQFF.

The V call is TRBV7-9, the J call TRBJ2-7; weak D call: TRBD2 (6 bases). There are 15 residues in the CDR3. The germline V gene has CDR1 SEHNR and CDR2 FQNEAQ (reference sequence). V lost 4 bases, J lost 2 bases, and 15 bases lay in between. DNA for the CDR3: TGTGCCAGCAGCTACGCCGGGACTCGACCCTACGAGCAGTACTTC. It encodes CASSYAGTRPYEQYF.

V usage is TRBV29-1 and J usage is TRBJ1-2; D not resolved. The CDR3 spans 13 residues. The ends were cut back, 1 base at V and 4 bases at J, with 10 bases in the middle. In germline, CDR1 is SQVTM, CDR2 ANQGSEA. Written as DNA, the CDR3 is TGCAGCGTTGAAGTGGCACGGTTCTATGGCTACACCTTC. Translation gives CSVEVARFYGYTF.

This chain connects TRBV30 to TRBJ1-3; D might be TRBD1 (6 bases). Between the trimmed V and J ends, which lost 2 bases and 7 bases, there was a span of 12 bases. CDR3 length: 13 residues. CDR1 GTSNPN and CDR2 SVGIG come from the germline V gene (reference sequence). The CDR3 DNA is TGTGCCTGGAGTCGGGGGGCGGAGAACACCATATATTTT. Its translation is CAWSRGAENTIYF.

The V and J genes are TRBV27 and TRBJ2-3, with a tentative D call TRBD2 (6 bases). Trimming pared 3 bases from V and 4 bases from J, leaving 14 bases between. Germline CDR1 is MNHEY and CDR2 is SMNVEV (reference sequence). This CDR3 is built from 15 residues. This chain's CDR3 is CASSFDGRVADTQYF. CDR3 sequence (DNA): TGTGCCAGCAGTTTTGACGGGAGAGTGGCAGATACGCAGTATTTT.

The rearrangement joins TRBV29-1 to TRBJ2-7; 8 bases align to TRBD2. CDR1 and CDR2 (germline): SQVTM, ANQGSEA. This CDR3 has 15 amino acids. With 1 base clipped from V and 5 bases from J, the junction kept 10 bases outside the gene matches. The CDR3 protein is CSVEGLANVPHEQYF. CDR3 sequence (DNA): TGCAGCGTTGAAGGACTAGCGAACGTCCCCCACGAGCAGTACTTC.

CDR3 sequence: CASSLYEGGTYEQYF. CDR3 DNA sequence: TGTGCCAGCAGTCTATACGAGGGAGGCACCTACGAGCAGTACTTC. The chain couples TRBV3-1 to TRBJ2-7; the D gene is possibly TRBD2 (6 bases). The CDR3 has 15 residues. Germline loops: CDR1 LGHDT, CDR2 YNNKEL (reference sequence). Trimming removed 6 bases at V and 2 bases at J, with 17 bases between.

The table lists this clonotype with a few counts. V and J are TRBV12-3 or TRBV12-4 and TRBJ1-1; unclear D gene. V lost 3 bases to trimming and J lost 2 bases, with 1 base between them. The CDR3 runs 11 residues. The CDR3 reads CASSFNTEAFF. The CDR3, as DNA: TGTGCCAGCAGTTTTAACACTGAAGCTTTCTTT.

CDR3 nucleotide sequence: TGTGCCAGCAGTCTACAACTACGCGTGTACTTC. As protein: CASSLQLRVYF. The chain links TRBV2 to TRBJ2-5; D not resolved. CDR1 is SNHLY, CDR2 FYNNEI, per germline. V was clipped by 5 bases and J by 13 bases, with 14 bases between them. The CDR3 length is 11 residues.

V and J are TRBV5-4 and TRBJ2-2; the match to TRBD1 covers 9 bases. This CDR3 comprises 16 residues. CDR1 is SGHNT, CDR2 YYREEE, per germline (reference sequence). J was trimmed by 5 bases and V by 2 bases; bases with no gene match: 7. CDR3 DNA sequence: TGTGCCAGCAGCTTCCATAGGACAGGGGCGACCGGGGAGCTGTTTTTT. This gives the protein CASSFHRTGATGELFF.

The rearrangement links TRBV12-3 or TRBV12-4 to TRBJ1-2; 7 bases are a match to TRBD1. J was trimmed by 8 bases and V by 6 bases; bases with no gene match: 6. The CDR3 has 12 residues. The CDR3 DNA follows: TGTGCCAGCAGCACAGGGGTCTGGGGCTACACCTTC. Translation gives CASSTGVWGYTF.

The chain joins TRBV13 to TRBJ2-2, with 7 bases identical to TRBD1. The CDR3 runs to 16 residues. Germline V gene sequence: CDR1 PRHDT, CDR2 FYEKMQ (reference sequence). The ends lost 4 bases at V and 9 bases at J; junction bases unmatched: 14. The CDR3 sequence: CASSSRDRVVPRELFF. The DNA for the CDR3 is TGTGCCAGCAGCTCCAGGGACAGAGTAGTACCAAGGGAGCTGTTTTTT.

This clonotype was seen just once. The V call is TRBV10-3, the J call TRBJ2-3; 7 nucleotides agree with TRBD2. V lost 7 bases to trimming and J lost 5 bases; unmatched junction nucleotides: 9. Germline V gene data show CDR1 as ENHRY and CDR2 as SYGVKD. CDR3 length equals 14 residues. The CDR3 DNA follows: TGTGCCATCAAGAGCGGGGCCGGTGGAGATACGCAGTATTTT. Translating it yields CAIKSGAGGDTQYF.

The chain uses TRBV14 and TRBJ1-1; D not certain. The V gene's germline CDR1 is SGHDN and CDR2 FVKESK. V lost 4 bases and J lost 0, with 9 bases in between. The CDR3 length is 14 residues. The CDR3 nucleotides read TGTGCCAGCAGCCTCCGGGCGATGAACACTGAAGCTTTCTTT. Its translation is CASSLRAMNTEAFF.

V and J are TRBV25-1 and TRBJ2-7; TRBD1 is a possible D gene (5 bases). Looked up from germline, CDR1 is MGHDK and CDR2 is SYGVNS. The CDR3 runs 13 residues. Trimming cost V 2 bases and J 6 bases, with 11 bases left between them. CDR3 nucleotides: TGTGCCAGCAGTGAAAGGGGTATTAGCGAGCAGTACTTC. Translated: CASSERGISEQYF.

Only one count was recorded for this clonotype. V and J are TRBV15 and TRBJ1-4, with 12 bases that match TRBD1. CDR1 LNHNV and CDR2 YYDKDF come from the germline V gene (reference sequence). With 3 bases clipped from V and 7 bases from J, the junction kept 0 bases outside the gene matches. This CDR3 is 14 amino acids long. The CDR3 sequence: CATSRGQGAEKLFF. CDR3 DNA: TGTGCCACCAGCAGGGGACAGGGGGCTGAAAAACTGTTTTTT. The full variable domain, in which reference TRBV15 and TRBJ1-4 provide the parts outside the CDR3, is DAMVIQNPRYQVTQFGKPVTLSCSQTLNHNVMYWYQQKSSQAPKLLFHYYDKDFNNEADTPDNFQSRRPNTSFCFLDIRSPGLGDTAMYLCATSRGQGAEKLFFGSGTQLSVL.

This clonotype was found once. This sequence joins TRBV19 and TRBJ1-2; D is unclear. Trimming took off 3 bases at V and 8 bases at J, with 7 bases between the two ends. Germline CDR1 is LNHDA and CDR2 is SQIVND (reference sequence). The CDR3 is 11 residues long. CDR3 bases: TGTGCCAGTAGTATCACTGGGGGCTACACCTTC. Protein product: CASSITGGYTF.

This chain joins TRBV30 and TRBJ1-1; D call uncertain. The length of the CDR3 is 13 residues. CDR1 and CDR2 (germline): GTSNPN, SVGIG (reference sequence). Trimming shortened V by 5 bases and J by 1 base, and 11 bases separated the two germline ends. Here the CDR3 reads CAWYLLPNTEAFF. Here the CDR3 DNA reads TGTGCCTGGTACCTACTCCCGAACACTGAAGCTTTCTTT.

V gene TRBV7-9 combines with J gene TRBJ2-3; 7 bases fit TRBD2. The germline V gene has CDR1 SEHNR and CDR2 FQNEAQ (reference sequence). Trimming cost V 11 bases and J 4 bases; bases outside gene matches: 15. The CDR3 is 15 residues long. CDR3 DNA: TGTGCCGTATCAGAGCGTGGGAGGGCCCCAGATACGCAGTATTTT. Translation: CAVSERGRAPDTQYF.

The rearrangement links TRBV5-4 to TRBJ2-5; 8 bases are a match to TRBD1. Trimming removed 4 bases from V and 2 bases from J; junction bases left unmatched: 4. Germline CDR1 reads SGHNT; CDR2 reads YYREEE (reference sequence). This CDR3 spans 14 amino acids. The CDR3 spells CASSRDRPQETQYF. In nucleotides, the CDR3 is TGTGCCAGCAGCCGGGACAGGCCACAAGAGACCCAGTACTTC. The full variable domain, in which reference TRBV5-4 and TRBJ2-5 provide the parts outside the CDR3, is ETGVTQSPTHLIKTRGQQVTLRCSSQSGHNTVSWYQQALGQGPQFIFQYYREEENGRGNFPPRFSGLQFPNYSSELNVNALELDDSALYLCASSRDRPQETQYFGPGTRLLVL.

V is TRBV6-6 and J is TRBJ2-2; D perhaps matches TRBD1 (5 bases). The germline gives CDR1 MNHNY, CDR2 SVGAGI (reference sequence). This CDR3 is built from 15 residues. The V end lost 2 bases, the J end lost 2 bases, and 9 bases lay between the germline ends. Here the CDR3 DNA reads TGTGCCAGCAGTTACCGGCAGGGTAACACCGGGGAGCTGTTTTTT. Translation: CASSYRQGNTGELFF.

This chain joins TRBV20-1 and TRBJ2-2; a possible D gene is TRBD1 (5 bases). V was cut by 5 bases and J by 7 bases, with 14 bases left in between. Germline V lookup: CDR1 DFQATT, CDR2 SNEGSKA (reference sequence). The CDR3 is made up of 13 amino acids. Here the CDR3 DNA reads TGCAGTGCTGAAGCGTCAGGGTTCGGGGAGCTGTTTTTT. Protein product: CSAEASGFGELFF.

The chain is built from TRBV28 and TRBJ2-3; D is undetermined. In germline, CDR1 is MDHEN, CDR2 SYDVKM. The CDR3 runs to 12 residues. With 5 bases removed from V and 2 bases from J, the gap between germline ends came to 5 bases. CDR3 bases: TGTGCCAGCAGTCTCCTCACAGATACGCAGTATTTT. Its protein is CASSLLTDTQYF.